Below are 27 T cell receptor beta chains sequenced from a single sample in a study of blood T cell repertoires in COVID-19. Sequenced by immunoSEQ multiplex PCR; TCRdb stores in-frame clones only, minus some. The sample holds fewer than 350,000 clones, around 90% seen once. Sequencing used PBMCs or T cells enriched from blood (not recorded which). The receptors were gathered from a man in his 60s who had recovered from COVID-19.

CDR3 bases: TGTGCCAGCAGTAGGGACAGCCATCAGCCCCAGCATTTT. Translating it yields CASSRDSHQPQHF. The chain combines TRBV28 with TRBJ1-5, with 7 bases matching TRBD1. Germline values: CDR1 MDHEN, CDR2 SYDVKM. The J segment lost 5 bases and the V segment lost 5 bases, leaving 3 bases of the junction unmatched. CDR3 length equals 13 residues.

The chain is built from TRBV6-6 and TRBJ2-5; 9 positions match TRBD2. This CDR3 has 16 amino acids. V was clipped by 4 bases and J by 6 bases; unmatched bases: 12. Germline CDR1 and CDR2: MNHNY and SVGAGI (reference sequence). CDR3 DNA sequence: TGTGCCAGCAGTTTCGGCGGGAGGGCCCTTCTGAAGACCCAGTACTTC. This encodes CASSFGGRALLKTQYF.

The rearrangement links TRBV18 to TRBJ2-7; no clear D. This CDR3 spans 15 amino acids. Trimming took off 6 bases at V and 2 bases at J, with 17 bases between the two ends. Germline V gene sequence: CDR1 KGHSH, CDR2 LQKENI. The CDR3 region has the DNA TGTGCCAGCTCTTCCTGGGCAGGAATGGCCTACGAGCAGTACTTC. It encodes CASSSWAGMAYEQYF.

The gene calls are TRBV5-1 and TRBJ1-4; D possibly corresponds to TRBD1 (5 bases). Germline V gives CDR1 SGHRS, CDR2 YFSETQ. This CDR3 comprises 14 residues. Trimming shortened V by 0 bases and J by 7 bases, and 10 bases separated the two germline ends. CDR3 sequence (DNA): TGCGCCAGCAGCTTGGAAATGCAGGGTGAAAAACTGTTTTTT. Protein product: CASSLEMQGEKLFF.

The CDR3 sequence is CAWSLQGAVTQYF. The CDR3 nucleotides read TGTGCCTGGAGTTTACAGGGGGCAGTTACCCAGTACTTC. V is TRBV30 and J is TRBJ2-5; 9 bases line up with TRBD1. The CDR3 length is 13 residues. Germline trimming cut 2 bases from V and 8 bases from J; bases unmatched to any gene: 6. Germline V gene lookup returns CDR1 GTSNPN and CDR2 SVGIG (reference sequence).

The genes are TRBV5-4 and TRBJ2-1; TRBD1 agrees at 8 bases. This CDR3 has 16 residues. Germline V gene data show CDR1 as SGHNT and CDR2 as YYREEE (reference sequence). Losses at the gene ends were 6 bases for V and 0 bases for J; bases not matched to a gene: 8. The CDR3 DNA is TGTGCCAGCACTTTGTGGACAGGGAGCTCCTACAATGAGCAGTTCTTC. Translation gives CASTLWTGSSYNEQFF.

V usage is TRBV3-1 (or the pseudogene TRBV3-2) and J usage is TRBJ2-2; D is uncertain. Germline V gene lookup returns CDR1 LGHDT and CDR2 YNNKEL (reference sequence). CDR3 length equals 16 residues. V lost 4 bases and J 4 bases, leaving 16 bases between the germline ends. This CDR3 is CASSPLYATTTGELFF. CDR3 coding DNA: TGTGCCAGCAGCCCCTTATACGCTACCACCACCGGGGAGCTGTTTTTT.

The V call is TRBV28, the J call TRBJ2-7, with TRBD1 identical over 10 bases. Germline V gene sequence: CDR1 MDHEN, CDR2 SYDVKM. This CDR3 is built from 16 residues. J lost 2 bases, V lost 5 bases, and 9 bases had no gene match. CDR3 coding DNA: TGTGCCAGCAGTAAGGCGGGACAGGGGACCCCCTACGAGCAGTACTTC. This gives the protein CASSKAGQGTPYEQYF. The entire variable domain, with the rest obtained from reference TRBV28 and TRBJ2-7, is as follows: DVKVTQSSRYLVKRTGEKVFLECVQDMDHENMFWYRQDPGLGLRLIYFSYDVKMKEKGDIPEGYSVSREKKERFSLILESASTNQTSMYLCASSKAGQGTPYEQYFGPGTRLTVT.

The V and J genes are TRBV7-9 and TRBJ2-1; D perhaps matches TRBD2 (6 bases). V shed 5 bases and J shed 12 bases, with 17 bases lying between them. Germline CDR1 is SEHNR and CDR2 is FQNEAQ (reference sequence). This CDR3 is built from 13 residues. The CDR3: CASSPPGLMGQFF. CDR3 DNA: TGTGCCAGCAGCCCACCGGGACTCATGGGGCAGTTCTTC.

The chain has TRBV7-9 and TRBJ1-2, with 7 bases matching TRBD1. Germline lookup yields CDR1 SEHNR and CDR2 FQNEAQ (reference sequence). This CDR3 is built from 13 residues. The junction had 2 bases not matched to a gene; V was cut back by 3 bases and J by 4 bases. CDR3 nucleotides: TGTGCCAGCAGCTTCGGGGACAGCTATGGCTACACCTTC. Translating gives CASSFGDSYGYTF.

This clone was seen a handful of times. This chain links TRBV7-3 with TRBJ1-5, with TRBD1 matching over 7 bases. The CDR3 has 14 amino acids. Germline CDR1 is SGHTA and CDR2 is FQGTGA. The J segment lost 7 bases and the V segment lost 6 bases, leaving 9 bases of the junction unmatched. The CDR3 spells CASSSQGPGQPQHF. Written as DNA, the CDR3 is TGTGCCAGCAGTTCACAGGGGCCGGGGCAGCCCCAGCATTTT. Full variable domain (remainder filled in from reference TRBV7-3 and TRBJ1-5): GAGVSQTPSNKVTEKGKYVELRCDPISGHTALYWYRQSLGQGPEFLIYFQGTGAADDSGLPNDRFFAVRPEGSVSTLKIQRTERGDSAVYLCASSSQGPGQPQHFGDGTRLSIL.

The V call is TRBV27, the J call TRBJ2-1, with 11 positions matching TRBD2. This CDR3 has 16 amino acids. Germline V gene sequence: CDR1 MNHEY, CDR2 SMNVEV (reference sequence). Germline trimming cut 4 bases from V and 7 bases from J; bases unmatched to any gene: 9. CDR3 sequence: CASSSTSGILANEQFF. Written as DNA, the CDR3 is TGTGCCAGCAGTTCGACTAGCGGGATTTTAGCGAATGAGCAGTTCTTC.

V usage is TRBV24-1 and J usage is TRBJ2-1, with 8 bases aligning to TRBD2. Germline V gene sequence: CDR1 KGHDR, CDR2 SFDVKD. This CDR3 is built from 16 residues. V was pared by 5 bases and J by 1 base, with 6 bases of the junction left unmatched. This CDR3 reads CATSGGIAGSYNEQFF. The CDR3 DNA reads as TGTGCCACCAGTGGGGGTATAGCGGGATCCTACAATGAGCAGTTCTTC.

As DNA, the CDR3 is TGCAGTGCTAGTCCGTTGGGACAGGGGGACACTGAAGCTTTCTTT. Amino acid sequence: CSASPLGQGDTEAFF. The genes are TRBV20-1 and TRBJ1-1; 11 bases agree with TRBD1. This CDR3 spans 15 amino acids. The V and J ends lost 3 bases and 3 bases, in that order; junction bases with no gene match: 6. Germline V CDR1 and CDR2: DFQATT, SNEGSKA (reference sequence).

This chain uses TRBV7-2 with TRBJ2-2, with D perhaps TRBD2 (5 bases). V was trimmed by 1 base and J by 4 bases, leaving 10 bases between them. Germline V gene data show CDR1 as SGHTA and CDR2 as FQGNSA. There are 15 residues in the CDR3. The CDR3 spells CASSLERTGTGELFF. CDR3 sequence (DNA): TGTGCCAGCAGCTTAGAGCGGACCGGCACCGGGGAGCTGTTTTTT.

The rearrangement links TRBV14 to TRBJ2-3; 11 bases are shared with TRBD2. CDR1 is SGHDN, CDR2 FVKESK, per germline. There are 17 residues in the CDR3. After removal of 1 base from V and 0 bases from J, the junction contained 3 bases not matched to a gene. The CDR3 DNA follows: TGTGCCAGCAGCCAAGGATGGACTAGCGGGAGCACAGATACGCAGTATTTT. Its protein is CASSQGWTSGSTDTQYF.

V usage is TRBV29-1 and J usage is TRBJ2-2; 7 positions agree with TRBD2. The germline gives CDR1 SQVTM, CDR2 ANQGSEA. J was trimmed by 6 bases and V by 6 bases; bases with no gene match: 10. This CDR3 contains 14 residues. The CDR3 loop is CSVRERGGAGELFF. As DNA, the CDR3 is TGCAGCGTGAGGGAGCGGGGAGGGGCCGGGGAGCTGTTTTTT.

The chain employs TRBV5-4 and TRBJ1-6, with 11 bases that match TRBD1. From germline, CDR1 is SGHNT and CDR2 YYREEE (reference sequence). Germline trimming cut 3 bases from V and 9 bases from J; bases unmatched to any gene: 5. This CDR3 is 15 amino acids long. The CDR3 region is CASSSSGTGGSPLHF. In nucleotides, the CDR3 is TGTGCCAGCAGCTCGTCCGGGACAGGGGGTTCACCCCTCCACTTT.

The chain couples TRBV5-5 to TRBJ1-2; TRBD1 agrees at 12 bases. J lost 8 bases, V lost 4 bases, and 9 bases had no gene match. The germline gives CDR1 SGHKS, CDR2 YYEKEE (reference sequence). The CDR3 consists of 15 residues. CDR3 sequence: CASSPEGQGALGYTF. The DNA of the CDR3 is TGTGCCAGCAGCCCCGAGGGACAGGGGGCTCTGGGCTACACCTTC.

The chain is built from TRBV1 and TRBJ2-7; the table's D gene call, TRBD2, was not cross checked with the DNA. TRBV1 corresponds to a pseudogene. The CDR3 sequence is 19 residues long. The chain's CDR3 is CTSSHEKPGLAGVPYEQYF. In DNA form, the CDR3 reads TGCACCAGCAGCCACGAAAAACCGGGACTAGCGGGTGTGCCCTACGAGCAGTACTTC.

This clone was seen only once. The rearrangement uses TRBV30 and TRBJ2-3; D perhaps matches TRBD1 (5 bases). Germline CDR1 reads GTSNPN; CDR2 reads SVGIG (reference sequence). V was cut by 0 bases and J by 0 bases, with 13 bases left in between. The CDR3 contains 16 residues. CDR3 sequence (DNA): TGTGCCTGGAGTGTGTTAGGGGCAGGGAGCACAGATACGCAGTATTTT. It yields the protein CAWSVLGAGSTDTQYF.

The CDR3: CASSRGDRNSYEQYF. CDR3 bases: TGTGCCAGCAGCCGAGGGGACAGAAACTCCTACGAGCAGTACTTC. The chain carries TRBV6-6 and TRBJ2-7; 7 bases line up with TRBD1. Germline values: CDR1 MNHNY, CDR2 SVGAGI (reference sequence). This CDR3 comprises 15 residues. Trimming took 6 bases from V and 0 from J; bases not matched to a gene: 8.

The chain combines TRBV29-1 with TRBJ2-5; 16 bases map to TRBD2. CDR3 length: 17 residues. The ends lost 6 bases at V and 12 bases at J; junction bases unmatched: 19. CDR1 is SQVTM and CDR2 is ANQGSEA in the germline V gene. The CDR3 region is CSVRDPGTSGRAGLKYF. CDR3 DNA sequence: TGCAGCGTGCGGGACCCCGGGACTAGCGGGAGGGCTGGTCTGAAGTACTTC.

The rearrangement uses TRBV2 and TRBJ1-5; the D gene is possibly TRBD1 (5 bases). V lost 4 bases and J lost 5, with 18 bases in between. This CDR3 is 16 amino acids long. Germline V gene data show CDR1 as SNHLY and CDR2 as FYNNEI. The CDR3 protein is CASSVRGIVGDQPQHF. CDR3 DNA: TGTGCCAGCAGTGTAAGGGGTATCGTAGGCGATCAGCCCCAGCATTTT. Together with reference TRBV2 and TRBJ1-5, the CDR3 gives the full variable domain: EPEVTQTPSHQVTQMGQEVILRCVPISNHLYFYWYRQILGQKVEFLVSFYNNEISEKSEIFDDQFSVERPDGSNFTLKIRSTKLEDSAMYFCASSVRGIVGDQPQHFGDGTRLSIL.

This clone showed up just a few times. The rearrangement uses TRBV7-2 and TRBJ2-2, with a possible D match to TRBD2 (6 bases). Trimming removed 0 bases from V and 6 bases from J, with 11 bases in between. CDR3 length: 15 amino acids. Germline V gene data show CDR1 as SGHTA and CDR2 as FQGNSA. CDR3 protein: CASSLARERSGELFF. The CDR3 DNA follows: TGTGCCAGCAGCTTAGCCCGGGAGCGGTCCGGGGAGCTGTTTTTT.

The J gene is TRBJ1-5, the V gene TRBV19, with D possibly TRBD1 on 6 matching bases. Germline V lookup: CDR1 LNHDA, CDR2 SQIVND (reference sequence). With 5 bases removed from V and 2 bases from J, the gap between germline ends came to 16 bases. This CDR3 region has 16 residues. The CDR3 DNA is TGTGCCAGTAGTCCGGACAGCCGGGGGGGCAATCAGCCCCAGCATTTT. Translated: CASSPDSRGGNQPQHF.

The chain joins TRBV5-1 to TRBJ2-3, with a possible D match to TRBD2 (5 bases). V lost 7 bases and J 0 bases, leaving 15 bases between the germline ends. Per the germline V gene, CDR1 is SGHRS and CDR2 is YFSETQ. The CDR3 spans 15 residues. The CDR3 DNA follows: TGCGCCAGCCTCCGGGGAGCAGCTAGCACAGATACGCAGTATTTT. Its protein is CASLRGAASTDTQYF.